One and the same sample provided the 8 T cell receptor beta chains below, sequenced in a study of T cells in Graves' hyperthyroidism and ophthalmopathy. RNA transcripts yielded amplified TCR beta CDR3 regions. In the first-round RT-PCR of the TCR CDR3, the HTBI primer set was used. TCRdb recomputed calls from the multiplex PCR reads with MiXCR, one row per CDR3 protein. In the table there are roughly 360,000 distinct CDR3 sequences, approximately 15% of which are singletons. The sample was blood. The source of these receptors is a young man with Graves' hyperthyroidism that later progressed to Graves' ophthalmopathy.

Only a few counts were recorded for this clonotype. V is TRBV27 and J is TRBJ1-6, with 9 bases matching TRBD1. This CDR3 is built from 16 residues. The germline CDR1 and CDR2 sequences are MNHEY and SMNVEV (reference sequence). Germline trimming cut 2 bases from V and 9 bases from J; bases unmatched to any gene: 8. In DNA form, the CDR3 reads TGTGCCAGCAGTTTAGGCCCGGGACAGGGTGTTTCACCCCTCCACTTT. Amino acid sequence: CASSLGPGQGVSPLHF.

J is TRBJ1-2 and V is TRBV5-6, with 10 positions matching TRBD1. CDR1 is SGHDT and CDR2 is YYEEEE in the germline V gene. This CDR3 region has 19 residues. V lost 1 base and J lost 0; bases outside the gene matches: 12. The CDR3 here is CASSLSSGQGSMANYGYTF. The DNA of the CDR3 is TGTGCCAGCAGCTTGTCTTCGGGACAGGGGAGTATGGCTAACTATGGCTACACCTTC. Using reference TRBV5-6 and TRBJ1-2 for the parts outside the CDR3, the full variable domain is DAGVTQSPTHLIKTRGQQVTLRCSPKSGHDTVSWYQQALGQGPQFIFQYYEEEERQRGNFPDRFSGHQFPNYSSELNVNALLLGDSALYLCASSLSSGQGSMANYGYTFGSGTRLTVV.

Many counts were recorded for this clonotype. This chain uses TRBV7-2 with TRBJ1-1; tentatively, D is TRBD1 (6 bases). Germline V gene lookup returns CDR1 SGHTA and CDR2 FQGNSA. The CDR3 runs to 13 residues. Trimming took off 1 base at V and 8 bases at J, with 11 bases between the two ends. The CDR3 sequence: CASSLVLTGEAFF. For the CDR3, the DNA is TGTGCCAGCAGCTTAGTCCTGACAGGCGAAGCTTTCTTT.

This clonotype was counted between two and nine times. V is TRBV7-6 and J is TRBJ1-1; the match to TRBD1 covers 8 bases. The J segment lost 5 bases and the V segment lost 2 bases, leaving 4 bases of the junction unmatched. This CDR3 has 14 residues. Per the germline V gene, CDR1 is SGHVS and CDR2 is FNYEAQ. The DNA of the CDR3 is TGTGCCAGCAGCTTATCAGGGGGCCGAACTGAAGCTTTCTTT. As protein: CASSLSGGRTEAFF.

In this sample, this clonotype turned up many times. The chain combines TRBV20-1 with TRBJ2-7; D possibly corresponds to TRBD2 (7 bases). This CDR3 is 15 amino acids long. Germline CDR1 DFQATT, CDR2 SNEGSKA (reference sequence). Trimming shortened V by 6 bases and J by 0 bases, and 18 bases separated the two germline ends. The CDR3 loop reads CSAQRWAGASYEQYF. CDR3 in DNA: TGCAGTGCCCAGAGGTGGGCGGGGGCCTCCTACGAGCAGTACTTC.

The chain links TRBV4-1 to TRBJ1-1; D is ambiguous. This CDR3 has 16 amino acids. CDR1 is MGHRA and CDR2 is YSYEKL in the germline V gene. V lost 1 base to trimming and J lost 6 bases, with 18 bases between them. In nucleotides, the CDR3 is TGCGCCAGCAGCCAAGTCCATTTAGTTACGTGGGCTGAAGCTTTCTTT. This translates into CASSQVHLVTWAEAFF.

The chain combines TRBV4-1 with TRBJ2-7, with D hard to call. This CDR3 region has 15 residues. Per germline, CDR1 MGHRA and CDR2 YSYEKL. V gave up 0 bases and J gave up 2 bases, with 11 bases separating them. DNA of the CDR3: TGCGCCAGCAGCCAAGATCGCTTGGCCCCCTACGAGCAGTACTTC. It encodes CASSQDRLAPYEQYF.

Comments on this clonotype: A much larger clone differs from this one at a single base, so this may be a read error. The chain couples TRBV11-2 to TRBJ2-7; a possible D gene is TRBD2 (6 bases). The CDR3 spans 16 residues. CDR1 SGHAT and CDR2 FQNNGV come from the germline V gene. The CDR3 protein is CASSLVAGTVPYEQHF. The CDR3 DNA follows: TGTGCCAGCAGCTTAGTTGCGGGGACTGTTCCCTACGAGCAGCACTTC.